These 20 T cell receptor beta chains were all obtained from the same sample, sequenced in a study of shared clonotypes between healthy human individuals. Naivety among CD8 cells was defined by CD45RO negativity and positive CCR7 selection, thereby excluding terminally differentiated effector memory CD45RA+ cells. Profiled with immunoSEQ multiplex PCR; TCRdb holds only in-frame clones, not every one. The sample lists about 680,000 clones, about 90% seen once, with about 24% in the top ten. The specimen sequenced was naive CD8+ T cells sorted from blood. These TCRs come from a man younger than 45 in good health.

The chain carries TRBV19 and TRBJ2-2; D call uncertain. The CDR3 loop spans 13 amino acids. Per the germline V gene, CDR1 is LNHDA and CDR2 is SQIVND (reference sequence). Trimming removed 5 bases at V and 2 bases at J, with 6 bases between. As DNA, the CDR3 is TGTGCCAGTAGTTCATATAACACCGGGGAGCTGTTTTTT. The encoded protein is CASSSYNTGELFF. The entire variable domain, with the rest obtained from reference TRBV19 and TRBJ2-2, is as follows: DGGITQSPKYLFRKEGQNVTLSCEQNLNHDAMYWYRQDPGQGLRLIYYSQIVNDFQKGDIAEGYSVSREKKESFPLTVTSAQKNPTAFYLCASSSYNTGELFFGEGSRLTVL.

The chain combines TRBV7-2 with TRBJ2-2, with D maybe TRBD1 (6 bases). Germline values: CDR1 SGHTA, CDR2 FQGNSA. The CDR3 has 17 residues. Between the trimmed V and J ends, which lost 7 bases and 1 base, there was a span of 19 bases. The CDR3 DNA is TGTGCCAGCATCTGGACAGCCCAGCAATTGAACACCGGGGAGCTGTTTTTT. It yields the protein CASIWTAQQLNTGELFF.

The chain employs TRBV27 and TRBJ2-1; a weak D match, TRBD2 (6 bases). Between the trimmed V and J ends, which lost 4 bases and 8 bases, there was a span of 15 bases. Germline V CDR1 and CDR2: MNHEY, SMNVEV (reference sequence). CDR3 length: 14 amino acids. CDR3 protein: CASSSPGSRDEQFF. CDR3 in DNA: TGTGCCAGCAGTTCCCCCGGGAGTCGGGATGAGCAGTTCTTC.

The chain is built from TRBV29-1 and TRBJ2-1; no definite D call. Trimming shortened V by 4 bases and J by 6 bases, and 10 bases separated the two germline ends. Looked up from germline, CDR1 is SQVTM and CDR2 is ANQGSEA. There are 12 residues in the CDR3. CDR3 nucleotide sequence: TGCAGCGTTGCTTTCCTCAGCAATGAGCAGTTCTTC. Residues: CSVAFLSNEQFF.

V and J are TRBV28 and TRBJ2-1; maybe TRBD1 (5 bases). The CDR3 has 13 residues. CDR1 is MDHEN and CDR2 is SYDVKM in the germline V gene. Trimming pared 6 bases from V and 8 bases from J, leaving 14 bases between. The CDR3 spells CASRDQGHHEQFF. In DNA, the CDR3 is TGTGCCAGCAGAGATCAGGGTCACCATGAGCAGTTCTTC.

V gene TRBV27 combines with J gene TRBJ1-4; the D gene is possibly TRBD1 (6 bases). V lost 5 bases and J lost 7, with 17 bases in between. CDR1 and CDR2 (germline): MNHEY, SMNVEV (reference sequence). CDR3 length: 15 amino acids. This chain's CDR3 is CASSPAVTGREKLFF. CDR3 in DNA: TGTGCCAGCAGTCCCGCGGTCACAGGGCGTGAAAAACTGTTTTTT. Looking up the rest from reference TRBV27 and TRBJ1-4 gives the full variable domain: EAQVTQNPRYLITVTGKKLTVTCSQNMNHEYMSWYRQDPGLGLRQIYYSMNVEVTDKGDVPEGYKVSRKEKRNFPLILESPSPNQTSLYFCASSPAVTGREKLFFGSGTQLSVL.

This chain uses TRBV6-1 with TRBJ2-1, with unresolved D. CDR1 and CDR2 from the germline V gene are MNHNS and SASEGT. CDR3 length equals 16 residues. With 0 bases removed from V and 6 bases from J, the gap between germline ends came to 15 bases. In DNA, the CDR3 is TGTGCCAGCAGTGAAGCGGTTGTTTTTGATCCCAATGAGCAGTTCTTC. Its protein is CASSEAVVFDPNEQFF.

The CDR3 DNA reads TGCGCCAGCAGCCAAGTGCTGGGCAGAGGAGATACGCAGTATTTT. This gives the protein CASSQVLGRGDTQYF. The chain has TRBV4-1 and TRBJ2-3; D remains unclear. The V gene lost 1 base and the J gene lost 5 bases, with 13 bases spanning the gap. The CDR3 spans 15 residues. Germline CDR1 and CDR2: MGHRA and YSYEKL.

This clone was detected a few times. V gene TRBV28 combines with J gene TRBJ1-5; D is ambiguous. CDR1 and CDR2 from the germline V gene are MDHEN and SYDVKM. Trimming left V 2 bases short and J 7 bases short, with 12 bases between. The CDR3 spans 14 residues. The CDR3 here is CASSLELGVQPQHF. CDR3 nucleotide sequence: TGTGCCAGCAGTTTAGAGCTCGGGGTCCAGCCCCAGCATTTT.

This clone was recorded a few times. V gene TRBV7-2 combines with J gene TRBJ2-1, with 11 bases fitting TRBD2. V gave up 2 bases and J gave up 8 bases; unmatched junction bases: 5. CDR3 length equals 15 residues. Germline loops: CDR1 SGHTA, CDR2 FQGNSA. As DNA, the CDR3 is TGTGCCAGCAGCTTACTTCTAGCGGGAGGACATGAGCAGTTCTTC. Its translation is CASSLLLAGGHEQFF.

The chain uses TRBV4-1 and TRBJ2-1; a possible D gene is TRBD2 (5 bases). This CDR3 is 16 amino acids long. Trimming shortened V by 0 bases and J by 4 bases, and 13 bases separated the two germline ends. Germline-derived CDR1 and CDR2 are MGHRA and YSYEKL. CDR3 amino acids: CASSQDANGDYNEQFF. The CDR3 DNA reads as TGCGCCAGCAGCCAAGACGCGAACGGGGATTACAATGAGCAGTTCTTC.

This clone was recorded a few times. The V and J genes are TRBV6-5 and TRBJ2-2; a possible D gene is TRBD1 (5 bases). The CDR3 totals 15 residues. V lost 6 bases, J lost 8 bases, and 19 bases lay in between. From germline, CDR1 is MNHEY and CDR2 SVGAGI. The CDR3 sequence is CASSPGHSNRGELFF. In DNA form, the CDR3 reads TGTGCCAGCAGCCCCGGACATTCGAACAGAGGGGAGCTGTTTTTT.

The rearrangement joins TRBV11-2 to TRBJ1-5, with 7 bases that match TRBD1. Trimming removed 5 bases from V and 0 bases from J; junction bases left unmatched: 7. The CDR3 length is 16 residues. Germline V gene lookup returns CDR1 SGHAT and CDR2 FQNNGV. As DNA, the CDR3 is TGTGCCAGCAGCCCGGGGACAGTCTATAGCAATCAGCCCCAGCATTTT. It codes for CASSPGTVYSNQPQHF. Full variable domain (remainder filled in from reference TRBV11-2 and TRBJ1-5): EAGVAQSPRYKIIEKRQSVAFWCNPISGHATLYWYQQILGQGPKLLIQFQNNGVVDDSQLPKDRFSAERLKGVDSTLKIQPAKLEDSAVYLCASSPGTVYSNQPQHFGDGTRLSIL.

This clone has just one count. The J gene is TRBJ2-3, the V gene TRBV30; D is ambiguous. The germline gives CDR1 GTSNPN, CDR2 SVGIG (reference sequence). Trimming stripped 0 bases from V and 5 bases from J, with 12 bases between. CDR3 length equals 14 residues. CDR3 nucleotides: TGTGCCTGGAGTGTACTTATCCCAGGAGATACGCAGTATTTT. It codes for CAWSVLIPGDTQYF.

This clone came up once. This chain connects TRBV27 to TRBJ1-1; D remains ambiguous. The CDR3 loop spans 13 amino acids. Looked up from germline, CDR1 is MNHEY and CDR2 is SMNVEV (reference sequence). Trimming stripped 4 bases from V and 8 bases from J, with 14 bases between. The CDR3, as DNA: TGTGCCAGCAGTTCAAATCCCTACGTAGAAGCTTTCTTT. The encoded protein is CASSSNPYVEAFF.

This clone was observed a handful of times. The chain carries TRBV25-1 and TRBJ2-1; the D is unclear. Germline V lookup: CDR1 MGHDK, CDR2 SYGVNS. V was shortened by 4 bases and J by 7 bases, with 8 bases between the two germline ends. This CDR3 is built from 12 residues. The CDR3 DNA is TGTGCCAGCAGTGTCGGAGCTAATGAGCAGTTCTTC. The encoded protein is CASSVGANEQFF.

This rearrangement joins TRBV13 to TRBJ2-5, with 8 bases identical to TRBD1. V lost 4 bases and J lost 5; bases outside the gene matches: 12. CDR3 length equals 16 residues. The germline V gene has CDR1 PRHDT and CDR2 FYEKMQ (reference sequence). The CDR3 DNA reads TGTGCCAGCAGCTCCACCGGACAGGGTAGAGGGGAGACCCAGTACTTC. Translating it yields CASSSTGQGRGETQYF. The variable domain in full, completed from reference TRBV13 and TRBJ2-5, reads AAGVIQSPRHLIKEKRETATLKCYPIPRHDTVYWYQQGPGQDPQFLISFYEKMQSDKGSIPDRFSAQQFSDYHSELNMSSLELGDSALYFCASSSTGQGRGETQYFGPGTRLLVL.

The V gene is TRBV29-1, the J gene TRBJ2-2; a possible D gene is TRBD1 (6 bases). Trimming took 6 bases from V and 0 from J, leaving 8 bases between them. Germline CDR1 is SQVTM and CDR2 is ANQGSEA. This CDR3 region has 13 residues. The CDR3 nucleotides read TGCAGCGTGGGACACCCGAACACCGGGGAGCTGTTTTTT. Its protein is CSVGHPNTGELFF.

The CDR3 here is CASSQETSGVLEQYF. CDR3 coding DNA: TGCGCCAGCAGCCAAGAAACTAGCGGGGTCTTGGAGCAGTACTTC. V gene TRBV4-1 combines with J gene TRBJ2-7, with 10 bases fitting TRBD2. The V and J ends lost 0 bases and 7 bases, in that order; junction bases with no gene match: 6. CDR3 size: 15 residues. Germline V gene sequence: CDR1 MGHRA, CDR2 YSYEKL.

This chain joins TRBV28 and TRBJ1-2; unclear D gene. Trimming pared 3 bases from V and 8 bases from J, leaving 13 bases between. This CDR3 comprises 13 residues. CDR1 and CDR2 (germline): MDHEN, SYDVKM. CDR3 amino acids: CASSFPGREGYTF. The CDR3 nucleotides are TGTGCCAGCAGTTTCCCCGGGCGGGAAGGCTACACCTTC.